A selection of T cell receptor beta chains follows, all from one sample in a study of cytomegalovirus exposure and HLA in healthy donors. The protocol was immunoSEQ multiplex PCR, while the TCRdb copy is restricted to in-frame clones and leaves out a portion. Of around 200,000 clones in the sample, 75% to 90% were seen once. Sequenced input: PBMCs. The receptors stem from a woman in her twenties or thirties in good health and CMV-seronegative. CDR3s include the opening cysteine and the closing phenylalanine or tryptophan. D genes are given only for firm matches. Clone size is not always given. Where it is, it says once, few, many or a class for expanded clones.

clone_size: .; j_call: TRBJ1-4; v_call: TRBV27; d_call: .; cdr3_nt: TGTGCCAGCAGTTTGAGGGTCGGAGGGGAAAAACTGTTTTTT; cdr3_aa: CASSLRVGGEKLFF
clone_size: .; j_call: TRBJ2-7; v_call: TRBV7-9; d_call: TRBD2; cdr3_nt: TGTGCCAGCAGCCGGATAGCGGGAGAGGCCTACGAGCAGTACTTC; cdr3_aa: CASSRIAGEAYEQYF
clone_size: .; j_call: TRBJ2-7; v_call: TRBV2; d_call: TRBD1; cdr3_nt: TGTGCCAGCAGTGAGACAGGGGAGATCCCAAACTTGGGCTTC; cdr3_aa: CASSETGEIPNLGF
clone_size: .; j_call: TRBJ2-4; v_call: TRBV7-9; d_call: .; cdr3_nt: TGTGCCAGCAGCTACGGGCAGGGCGGATTAGCCAAAAACATTCAGTACTTC; cdr3_aa: CASSYGQGGLAKNIQYF
clone_size: .; j_call: TRBJ2-2; v_call: TRBV19; d_call: TRBD2; cdr3_nt: TGTGCCAGTAGTATAGGACTAGCGGGGGCCACCGGGGAGCTGTTTTTT; cdr3_aa: CASSIGLAGATGELFF
clone_size: .; j_call: TRBJ2-2; v_call: TRBV11-1; d_call: TRBD1; cdr3_nt: TGTGCCAGCAGCCGGGAAGGGGGCTTCGCCGGGGAGCTGTTTTTT; cdr3_aa: CASSREGGFAGELFF
clone_size: .; j_call: TRBJ1-4; v_call: TRBV2; d_call: .; cdr3_nt: TGTGCCAGCAGTCCGGACAGAAGAGCAACTAATGAAAAACTGTTTTTT; cdr3_aa: CASSPDRRATNEKLFF
clone_size: .; j_call: TRBJ2-5; v_call: TRBV29-1; d_call: TRBD2; cdr3_nt: TGCAGCGTTCCCTTGGCGGGGGATCAAGAGACCCAGTACTTC; cdr3_aa: CSVPLAGDQETQYF
clone_size: once; j_call: TRBJ1-6; v_call: TRBV2; d_call: .; cdr3_nt: TGTGCCAGCAGTGGACGGAGCTATAATTCACCCCTCCACTTT; cdr3_aa: CASSGRSYNSPLHF
clone_size: .; j_call: TRBJ2-2; v_call: TRBV11-1; d_call: TRBD1; cdr3_nt: TGTGCCAGCAGCTCCCTCAGGGGGCAAATCACCGGGGAGCTGTTTTTT; cdr3_aa: CASSSLRGQITGELFF
clone_size: .; j_call: TRBJ2-2; v_call: TRBV29-1; d_call: .; cdr3_nt: TGCAGCGTTTCCACAGGGATTACGGCCGGGGAGCTGTTTTTT; cdr3_aa: CSVSTGITAGELFF
clone_size: once; j_call: TRBJ1-4; v_call: TRBV7-9; d_call: .; cdr3_nt: TGTGCCAGCAGCTTAGGGGCAGGGTTGGAAAAACTGTTTTTT; cdr3_aa: CASSLGAGLEKLFF
clone_size: .; j_call: TRBJ2-5; v_call: TRBV11-2; d_call: .; cdr3_nt: TGTGCCAGCAGCTTAGTAGTTTCGGGGTACCAAGAGACCCAGTACTTC; cdr3_aa: CASSLVVSGYQETQYF
clone_size: .; j_call: TRBJ2-7; v_call: TRBV4-2; d_call: TRBD2; cdr3_nt: TGTGCCAGCAGCCCGGGACTAGCGGGAGGGCCCAACGAGCAGTACTTC; cdr3_aa: CASSPGLAGGPNEQYF
clone_size: .; j_call: TRBJ1-1; v_call: TRBV29-1; d_call: .; cdr3_nt: TGCAGCGTTGAGGCCAGGGCCCACCACCTTGAAGCTTTCTTT; cdr3_aa: CSVEARAHHLEAFF
clone_size: .; j_call: TRBJ2-7; v_call: TRBV20-1; d_call: .; cdr3_nt: TGCAGTGCATTTAACTCCTACGAGCAGTACTTC; cdr3_aa: CSAFNSYEQYF
clone_size: .; j_call: TRBJ1-6; v_call: TRBV27; d_call: TRBD1; cdr3_nt: TGTGCCAGCAGTTTAGGAGGACAGGGTGGTTTACCCCTCCACTTT; cdr3_aa: CASSLGGQGGLPLHF
clone_size: .; j_call: TRBJ1-2; v_call: TRBV28; d_call: TRBD1; cdr3_nt: TGTGCCAGCAGTCTGACAGGGATCGGGGGCTACACCTTC; cdr3_aa: CASSLTGIGGYTF
clone_size: .; j_call: TRBJ2-1; v_call: TRBV28; d_call: .; cdr3_nt: TGTGCCAGCATGGCAGGGCGAAACTACAATGAGCAGTTCTTC; cdr3_aa: CASMAGRNYNEQFF
clone_size: few; j_call: TRBJ2-7; v_call: TRBV7-6; d_call: .; cdr3_nt: TGTGCCAGCAGCTTAGGAGACAACTCCTACGAGCAGTACTTC; cdr3_aa: CASSLGDNSYEQYF
clone_size: .; j_call: TRBJ2-7; v_call: TRBV11-2; d_call: .; cdr3_nt: TGTGCCAGCAGCTTAGCAGGGGAGCAGTACTTC; cdr3_aa: CASSLAGEQYF
clone_size: .; j_call: TRBJ1-2; v_call: TRBV5-5; d_call: .; cdr3_nt: TGTGCCAGCAGCCTTGCGGTGCTGAGGTATGGCTACACCTTC; cdr3_aa: CASSLAVLRYGYTF
clone_size: few; j_call: TRBJ2-7; v_call: TRBV28; d_call: TRBD1; cdr3_nt: TGTGCCAGCAGTCCCCCCGGGACAGGGTTCGACGAGCAGTACTTC; cdr3_aa: CASSPPGTGFDEQYF
clone_size: once; j_call: TRBJ2-2; v_call: TRBV7-6; d_call: TRBD1; cdr3_nt: TGTGCCAGCACCAAGGACAGGGTTAACACCGGGGAGCTGTTTTTT; cdr3_aa: CASTKDRVNTGELFF
clone_size: .; j_call: TRBJ1-4; v_call: TRBV7-9; d_call: .; cdr3_nt: TGTGCCAGCAGCCATCCAGGCCCCAGAGACAATGAAAAACTGTTTTTT; cdr3_aa: CASSHPGPRDNEKLFF
clone_size: .; j_call: TRBJ2-1; v_call: TRBV11-2; d_call: .; cdr3_nt: TGTGCCAGCAGCTTGAAGCAGGTATACAATGAGCAGTTCTTC; cdr3_aa: CASSLKQVYNEQFF
clone_size: .; j_call: TRBJ2-7; v_call: TRBV6-5; d_call: TRBD1; cdr3_nt: TGTGCCAGCAGACCCGACAGGGACGGCGAGCAGTACTTC; cdr3_aa: CASRPDRDGEQYF
clone_size: .; j_call: TRBJ1-2; v_call: TRBV28; d_call: TRBD1; cdr3_nt: TGTGCCAGCAGTTCGCCCCGGACAGGGAAATATGGCTACACCTTC; cdr3_aa: CASSSPRTGKYGYTF
clone_size: .; j_call: TRBJ2-3; v_call: TRBV30; d_call: TRBD1; cdr3_nt: TGTGCCTGGAGTGCAATGATCGGGACAGGGAAGGGGCAGTATTTT; cdr3_aa: CAWSAMIGTGKGQYF
clone_size: .; j_call: TRBJ2-2; v_call: TRBV18; d_call: TRBD2; cdr3_nt: TGTGCCAGCTCACGCGGTAGCGGGGCCACCGGGGAGCTGTTTTTT; cdr3_aa: CASSRGSGATGELFF